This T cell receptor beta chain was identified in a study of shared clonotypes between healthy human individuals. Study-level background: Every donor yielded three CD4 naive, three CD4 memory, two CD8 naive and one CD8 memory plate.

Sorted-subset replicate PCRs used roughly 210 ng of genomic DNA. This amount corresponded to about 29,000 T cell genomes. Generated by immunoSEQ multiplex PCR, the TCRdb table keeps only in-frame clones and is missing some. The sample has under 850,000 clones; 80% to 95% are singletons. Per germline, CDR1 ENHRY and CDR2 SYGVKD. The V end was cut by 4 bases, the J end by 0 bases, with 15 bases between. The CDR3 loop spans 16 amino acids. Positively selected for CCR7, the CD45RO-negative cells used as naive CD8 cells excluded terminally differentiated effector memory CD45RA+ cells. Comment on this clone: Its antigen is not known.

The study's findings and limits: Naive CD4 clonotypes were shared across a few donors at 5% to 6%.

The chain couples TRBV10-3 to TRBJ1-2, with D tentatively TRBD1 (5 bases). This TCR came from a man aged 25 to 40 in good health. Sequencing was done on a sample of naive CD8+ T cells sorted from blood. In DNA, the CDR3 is TGTGCCATCAGTGTCTCAACAGGAGGGGCTAACTATGGCTACACCTTC. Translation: CAISVSTGGANYGYTF.